These T cell receptor beta chains were read from a single sample in a study of regulatory T cells in long-lasting Graves disease. A single record per CDR3 protein comes from TCRdb applying MiXCR to the multiplex PCR reads. Here the sample spans 600,000 to 850,000 distinct CDR3 sequences, 30% being singletons. Here the sequenced sample was peripheral blood mononuclear cells (PBMCs), taken when the disease was refractory, from a patient treated with antithyroid drugs. These receptors came from a female donor with Graves disease. Both conserved end residues are part of each CDR3. A D gene is named only where the DNA matches it firmly. Expanded clones get a size class; other rows say once, few or many, or leave the size out.

j_gene,v_gene,d_gene,abundance,CDR3aa,CDR3nt
TRBJ1-4,TRBV7-8,.,few,CASSLAQGSRGYNEKLFF,TGTGCCAGCAGCTTAGCGCAGGGTTCGCGGGGTTATAATGAAAAACTGTTTTTT
TRBJ1-1,TRBV30,.,many,CAWSVQGNTEAFF,TGTGCCTGGAGTGTTCAGGGGAACACTGAAGCTTTCTTT
TRBJ2-4,TRBV3-1,TRBD1,.,CASSQEGDRGWGFGNIQYF,TGTGCCAGCAGCCAAGAAGGGGACAGGGGCTGGGGGTTTGGAAACATTCAGTACTTC
TRBJ2-7,TRBV7-9,TRBD1,.,CASSWTGGSYEQYF,TGTGCCAGCAGTTGGACAGGTGGCTCCTACGAGCAGTACTTC
TRBJ2-5,TRBV12-3/TRBV12-4,TRBD1,few,CASSLGAGGQETQYF,TGTGCCAGCAGTTTAGGGGCAGGGGGACAAGAGACCCAGTACTTC
TRBJ1-1,TRBV6-1,.,many,CAIKFSGFGNTEAFF,TGTGCCATCAAATTTTCAGGGTTTGGGAACACTGAAGCTTTCTTT
TRBJ2-7,TRBV5-4,TRBD2,.,CASTQSRTSGRGSYEQYF,TGTGCCAGCACCCAATCCCGGACTAGCGGGAGGGGAAGCTACGAGCAGTACTTC
TRBJ2-7,TRBV29-1,.,few,CSVGVRSYEQYF,TGCAGCGTTGGCGTTAGGAGCTACGAGCAGTACTTC
TRBJ1-2,TRBV12-3/TRBV12-4,.,few,CASSFPSGANYGYTF,TGTGCCAGCAGTTTCCCGAGCGGAGCTAACTATGGCTACACCTTC
TRBJ2-5,TRBV20-1,TRBD2,.,CSASLASGSQGETQYF,TGCAGTGCTAGCTTAGCTAGCGGGAGTCAAGGGGAGACCCAGTACTTC
TRBJ2-2,TRBV28,.,few,CASSFGWDTGELFF,TGTGCCAGCAGTTTCGGGTGGGACACCGGGGAGCTGTTTTTT
TRBJ1-1,TRBV30,.,.,CAWSDGGELTEAFF,TGTGCCTGGAGTGACGGGGGAGAGCTCACTGAAGCTTTCTTT
TRBJ1-6,TRBV28,.,many,CASRWSGHNSPLHF,TGTGCCAGCCGATGGTCGGGGCATAATTCACCCCTCCACTTT
TRBJ2-7,TRBV2,TRBD1,many,CASPLDRGNYEQYF,TGTGCCAGCCCCTTGGACAGGGGGAACTACGAGCAGTACTTC
TRBJ1-5,TRBV2,.,.,CASSEMAGSNQPQHF,TGTGCCAGCAGTGAAATGGCCGGTAGCAATCAGCCCCAGCATTTT
TRBJ2-7,TRBV27,.,few,CASSLREDYEQYF,TGTGCCAGCAGTTTAAGGGAAGACTACGAGCAGTACTTC
TRBJ1-1,TRBV20-1,.,.,CSAQTAAGHMNTEAFF,TGCAGTGCTCAGACCGCGGCAGGGCACATGAACACTGAAGCTTTCTTT
TRBJ1-1,TRBV9,.,.,CASSVVQGWTEAFF,TGTGCCAGCAGCGTAGTTCAGGGTTGGACTGAAGCTTTCTTT
TRBJ1-4,TRBV27,TRBD1,many,CASSTRDSRKKLFF,TGTGCCAGCAGTACCAGGGACAGCAGAAAAAAACTGTTTTTT
TRBJ1-4,TRBV19,.,.,CASSRQKREKLFF,TGTGCCAGTAGCCGACAGAAAAGAGAAAAACTGTTTTTT
TRBJ1-3,TRBV2,.,.,CASSRGNTIYF,TGTGCTTCCTCCCGTGGAAACACCATATATTTT
TRBJ2-7,TRBV7-2,.,.,CASSLAGETAHEQYF,TGTGCCAGCAGCTTAGCCGGGGAAACCGCGCACGAGCAGTACTTC
TRBJ2-1,TRBV5-1,TRBD2,.,CASSLSGLAANEQFF,TGCGCCAGCAGCTTGTCGGGACTAGCTGCCAATGAGCAGTTCTTC
TRBJ1-5,TRBV10-2,TRBD1,.,CASRSGTGVNQPQHF,TGCGCCAGCAGGTCCGGGACAGGGGTGAATCAGCCCCAGCATTTT
TRBJ2-7,TRBV2,.,.,CASSEGGGQRTYEQYF,TGTGCCAGCAGTGAAGGGGGGGGACAGCGTACCTACGAGCAGTACTTC
TRBJ2-7,TRBV20-1,.,.,CSAVGIAGSYEQYF,TGCAGTGCTGTTGGTATAGCTGGTTCCTACGAGCAGTACTTC
TRBJ1-1,TRBV6-1,.,many,CASRGDKGLEAQYTEAFF,TGTGCCAGCAGGGGAGACAAGGGGTTGGAAGCGCAATACACTGAAGCTTTCTTT
TRBJ1-2,TRBV11-2,.,many,CASSFRETVYGYTF,TGTGCCAGCAGCTTCAGGGAGACAGTCTATGGCTACACCTTC
TRBJ2-7,TRBV27,TRBD1,many,CASSPRQGVSRPTF,TGTGCCAGCAGTCCCCGACAGGGGGTCTCGCGGCCCACCTTC
TRBJ1-5,TRBV6-1,TRBD1,few,CASSPRQGYQPQHF,TGTGCCAGCAGTCCCCGACAGGGTTATCAGCCCCAGCATTTT
TRBJ1-5,TRBV12-3/TRBV12-4,TRBD1,many,CASSFDRALNQPQHF,TGTGCCAGCAGCTTCGACAGGGCTCTCAATCAGCCCCAGCATTTT
TRBJ2-7,TRBV28,.,many,CASSSRDPGAYEQYF,TGTGCCAGCAGTTCTCGGGATCCGGGGGCTTACGAGCAGTACTTC
TRBJ1-6,TRBV19,.,.,CASSFLAAGFELASPLHF,TGTGCCAGTAGCTTTCTAGCGGCCGGGTTTGAGCTGGCTTCACCCCTCCACTTT
TRBJ2-5,TRBV7-9,.,many,CASSFEVQETQYF,TGTGCCAGCAGCTTTGAGGTCCAAGAGACCCAGTACTTC
TRBJ1-2,TRBV15,TRBD1,few,CATSRSPGTGFNYGYTF,TGTGCCACCAGCAGATCCCCCGGGACAGGGTTTAACTATGGCTACACCTTC
TRBJ2-2,TRBV19,.,.,CASKPRERPNTGELFF,TGTGCCAGTAAACCCAGGGAGCGGCCCAACACCGGGGAGCTGTTTTTT
TRBJ1-4,TRBV7-9,.,.,CASSLSFSDEKLFF,TGTGCCAGCAGCTTATCGTTTTCAGACGAAAAACTGTTTTTT
TRBJ1-6,TRBV20-1,TRBD1,few,CSAMGQEHSPLHF,TGCAGTGCTATGGGACAGGAACATTCACCCCTCCACTTT
TRBJ1-5,TRBV18,.,.,CASSSTNSNQPQHF,TGTGCCAGCAGTTCTACTAATAGCAATCAGCCCCAGCATTTT
TRBJ2-7,TRBV6-1,TRBD1,few,CASGQGGIYEQYF,TGTGCCAGCGGACAGGGGGGCATCTACGAGCAGTACTTC